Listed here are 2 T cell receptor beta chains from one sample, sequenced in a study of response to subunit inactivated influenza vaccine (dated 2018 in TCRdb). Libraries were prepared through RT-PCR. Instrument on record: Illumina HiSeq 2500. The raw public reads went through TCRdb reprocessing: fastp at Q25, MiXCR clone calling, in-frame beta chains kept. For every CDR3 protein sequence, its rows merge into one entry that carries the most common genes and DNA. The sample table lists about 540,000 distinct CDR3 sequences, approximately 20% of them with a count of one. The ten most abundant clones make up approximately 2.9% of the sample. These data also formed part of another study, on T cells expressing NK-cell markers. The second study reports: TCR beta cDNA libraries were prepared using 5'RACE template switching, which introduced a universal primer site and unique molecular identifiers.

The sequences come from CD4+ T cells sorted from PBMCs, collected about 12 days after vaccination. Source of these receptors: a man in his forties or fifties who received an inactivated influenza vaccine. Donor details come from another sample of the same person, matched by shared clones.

Here the CDR3 reads CASSRRGASRQETQYF. CDR3 nucleotide sequence: TGCGCCAGCAGTCGCCGGGGGGCAAGCAGACAAGAGACCCAGTACTTC. The chain employs TRBV5-1 and TRBJ2-5, with a possible D match to TRBD2 (7 bases). Germline CDR1 SGHRS, CDR2 YFSETQ. V was cut by 5 bases and J by 2 bases, with 19 bases left in between. The CDR3 is 16 amino acids.

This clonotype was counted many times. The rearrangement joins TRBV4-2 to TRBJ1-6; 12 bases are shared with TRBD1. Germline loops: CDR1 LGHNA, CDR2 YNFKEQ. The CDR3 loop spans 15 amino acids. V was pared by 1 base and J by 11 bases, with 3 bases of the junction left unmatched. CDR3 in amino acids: CASSQGDRGQPPLHF. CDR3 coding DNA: TGTGCCAGCAGCCAAGGGGACAGGGGGCAACCACCCCTCCACTTT.